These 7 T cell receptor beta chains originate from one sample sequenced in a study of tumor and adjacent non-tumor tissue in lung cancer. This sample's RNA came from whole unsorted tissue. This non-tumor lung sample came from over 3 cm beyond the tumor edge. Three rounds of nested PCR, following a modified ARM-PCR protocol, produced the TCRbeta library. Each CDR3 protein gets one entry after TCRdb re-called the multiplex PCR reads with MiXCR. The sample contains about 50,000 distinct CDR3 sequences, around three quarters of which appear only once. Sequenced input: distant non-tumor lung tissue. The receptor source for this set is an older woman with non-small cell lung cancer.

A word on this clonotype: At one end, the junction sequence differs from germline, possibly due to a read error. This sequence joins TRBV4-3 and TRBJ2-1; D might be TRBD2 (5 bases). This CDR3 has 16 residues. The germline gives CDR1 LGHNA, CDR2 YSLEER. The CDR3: CTSSQEGRNLYYEQFF. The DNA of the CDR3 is TGCACCAGCAGCCAAGAGGGAAGGAATCTCTACTATGAGCAGTTCTTC.

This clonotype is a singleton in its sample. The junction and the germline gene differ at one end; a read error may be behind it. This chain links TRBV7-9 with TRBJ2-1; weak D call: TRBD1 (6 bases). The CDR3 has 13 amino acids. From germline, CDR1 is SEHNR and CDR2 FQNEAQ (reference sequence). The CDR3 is CVSRYRDNNEQFF. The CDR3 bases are TGTGTCAGCCGGTACAGGGACAACAATGAGCAGTTCTTC. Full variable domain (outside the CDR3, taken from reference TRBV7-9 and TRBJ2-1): DTGVSQNPRHKITKRGQNVTFRCDPISEHNRLYWYRQTLGQGPEFLTYFQNEAQLEKSRLLSDRFSAERPKGSFSTLEIQRTEQGDSAMYLCVSRYRDNNEQFFGPGTRLTVL.

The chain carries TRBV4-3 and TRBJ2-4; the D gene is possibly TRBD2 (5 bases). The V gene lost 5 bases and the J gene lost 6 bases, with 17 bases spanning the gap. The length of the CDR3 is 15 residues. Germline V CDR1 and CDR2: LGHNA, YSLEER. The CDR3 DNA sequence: TGCGCCAGCAGCTTGGGGAGTGGTAAGAGAAACATTCAGTACTTC. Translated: CASSLGSGKRNIQYF.

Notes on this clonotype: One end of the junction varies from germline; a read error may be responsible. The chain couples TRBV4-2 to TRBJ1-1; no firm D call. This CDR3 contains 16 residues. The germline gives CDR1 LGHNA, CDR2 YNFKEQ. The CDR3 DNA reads TGTGCCAGCAGCCAAGAGTTAAATAACCATCCTCTTGAAGTTTTCTTT. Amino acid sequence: CASSQELNNHPLEVFF.

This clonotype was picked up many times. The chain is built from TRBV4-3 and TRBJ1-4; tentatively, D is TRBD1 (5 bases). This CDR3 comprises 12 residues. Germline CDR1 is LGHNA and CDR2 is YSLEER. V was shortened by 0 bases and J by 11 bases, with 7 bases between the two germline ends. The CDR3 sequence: CASSQEKGKLFF. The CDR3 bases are TGCGCCAGCAGCCAAGAAAAGGGGAAACTGTTTTTT.

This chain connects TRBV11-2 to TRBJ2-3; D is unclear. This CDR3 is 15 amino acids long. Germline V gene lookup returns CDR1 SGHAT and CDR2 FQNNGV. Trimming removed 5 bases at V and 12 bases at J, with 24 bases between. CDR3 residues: CASSADMGDTDEQYF. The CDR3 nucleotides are TGTGCCAGCAGCGCCGACATGGGCGACACAGATGAACAGTATTTT. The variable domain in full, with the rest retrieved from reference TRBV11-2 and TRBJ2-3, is EAGVAQSPRYKIIEKRQSVAFWCNPISGHATLYWYQQILGQGPKLLIQFQNNGVVDDSQLPKDRFSAERLKGVDSTLKIQPAKLEDSAVYLCASSADMGDTDEQYFGPGTRLTVL.

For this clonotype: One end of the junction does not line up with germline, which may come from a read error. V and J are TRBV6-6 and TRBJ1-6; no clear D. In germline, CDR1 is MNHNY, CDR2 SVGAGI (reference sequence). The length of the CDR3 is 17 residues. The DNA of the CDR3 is TGTGCCATCAGTTTTGATGAAGAGAGCTACTATAATCCACCCCTCCACTTT. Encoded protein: CAISFDEESYYNPPLHF.